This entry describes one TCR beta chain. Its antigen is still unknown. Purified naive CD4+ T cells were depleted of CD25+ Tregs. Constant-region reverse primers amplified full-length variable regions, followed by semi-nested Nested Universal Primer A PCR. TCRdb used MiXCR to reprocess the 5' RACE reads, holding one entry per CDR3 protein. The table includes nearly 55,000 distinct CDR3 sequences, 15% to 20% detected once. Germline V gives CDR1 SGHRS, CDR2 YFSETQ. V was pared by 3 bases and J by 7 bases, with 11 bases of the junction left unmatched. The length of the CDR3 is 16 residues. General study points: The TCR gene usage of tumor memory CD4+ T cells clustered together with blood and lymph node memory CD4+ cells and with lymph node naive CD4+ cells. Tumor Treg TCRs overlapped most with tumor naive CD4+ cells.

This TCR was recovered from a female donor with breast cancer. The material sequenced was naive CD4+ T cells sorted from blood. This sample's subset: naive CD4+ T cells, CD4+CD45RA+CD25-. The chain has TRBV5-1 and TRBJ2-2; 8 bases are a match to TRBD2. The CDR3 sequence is CASSYRREGRVGELFF. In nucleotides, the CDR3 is TGCGCCAGCAGCTACCGACGGGAGGGCCGAGTCGGGGAGCTGTTTTTT.